Listed here is a single TCR beta chain. Its antigen is currently unknown. These data belong to a study of vaccination and CD4 T cells after COVID-19. The Oncomine TCR Beta short-read assay generated sequence data from the DNA of cultured CD4+ T cells. MiXCR, run by TCRdb on the PCR reads, gives a single entry per CDR3 protein. The table lists roughly 25,000 distinct CDR3 sequences, approximately 64% of them singletons. Trimming at V came to 5 bases and at J to 6 bases, leaving 5 bases not matched to a gene. The CDR3 extends over 14 amino acids. The germline V gene has CDR1 DFQATT and CDR2 SNEGSKA (reference sequence). Noted treatment: approximately 9-day PBMC culture with coronavirus spike peptide pools or control peptides (ViraFEST assay).

The rearrangement uses TRBV20-1 and TRBJ2-7; 15 bases map to TRBD2. The source is a human donor who received a COVID-19 vaccine. This specimen was CD4+ T cells from blood, cultured in vitro, taken after SARS-CoV-2 vaccination. CDR3 sequence: CSASGTSGGSEQYF. As DNA, the CDR3 is TGCAGTGCTTCCGGGACTAGCGGGGGGAGCGAGCAGTACTTC.